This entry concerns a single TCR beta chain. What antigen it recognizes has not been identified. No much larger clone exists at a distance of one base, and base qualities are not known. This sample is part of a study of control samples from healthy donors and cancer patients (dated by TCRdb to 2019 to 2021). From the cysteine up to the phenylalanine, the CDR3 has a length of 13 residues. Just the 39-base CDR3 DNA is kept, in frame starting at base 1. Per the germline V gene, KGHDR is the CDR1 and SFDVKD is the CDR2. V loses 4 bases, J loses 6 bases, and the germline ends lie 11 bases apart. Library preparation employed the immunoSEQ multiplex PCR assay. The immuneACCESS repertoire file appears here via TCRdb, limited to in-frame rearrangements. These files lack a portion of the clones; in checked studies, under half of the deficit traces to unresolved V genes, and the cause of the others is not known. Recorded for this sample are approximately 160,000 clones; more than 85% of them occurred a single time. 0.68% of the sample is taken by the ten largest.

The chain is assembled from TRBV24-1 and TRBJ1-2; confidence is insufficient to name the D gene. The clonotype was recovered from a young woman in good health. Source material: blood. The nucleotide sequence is TGTGCCACCAGTGACCGCCGTGGTGATGGCTACACCTTC. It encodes CATSDRRGDGYTF.